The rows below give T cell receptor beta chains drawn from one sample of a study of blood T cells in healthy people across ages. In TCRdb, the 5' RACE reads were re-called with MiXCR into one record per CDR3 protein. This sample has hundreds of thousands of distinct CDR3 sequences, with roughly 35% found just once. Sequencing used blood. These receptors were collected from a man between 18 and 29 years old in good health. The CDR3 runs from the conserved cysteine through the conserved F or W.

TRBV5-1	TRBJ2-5	CASSSEDREKYF
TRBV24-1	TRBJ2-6	CATSDSSSRASGANVLTF
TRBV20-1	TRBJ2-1	CSAHRRYNEQFF
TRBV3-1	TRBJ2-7	CASSQDSSGAEQYF
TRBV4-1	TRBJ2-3	CASSQEQRGTDTQYF
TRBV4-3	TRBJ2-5	CASSQDLGRQETQYF
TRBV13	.	CASRRRRLAETQYF
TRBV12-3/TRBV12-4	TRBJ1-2	CASTRDRLYGYTF
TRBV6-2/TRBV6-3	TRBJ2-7	CASSSGQGEQYF
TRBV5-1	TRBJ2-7	CASSLAGESYGQYF
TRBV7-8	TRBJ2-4	CASSLDRGHSDEQYF
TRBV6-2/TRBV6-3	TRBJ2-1	CASSYSPGSSYNEQFF
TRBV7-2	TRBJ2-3	CASSLDAGAGGDTQYF
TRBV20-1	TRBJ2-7	CSARSSGNEQYF
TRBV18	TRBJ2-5	CASSPRFGSDQETQYF
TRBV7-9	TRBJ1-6	CASSFRTGNSPLHF
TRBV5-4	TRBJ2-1	CASSTGSYNEQFF
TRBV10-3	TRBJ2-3	CAIRATGGPTDTQYF
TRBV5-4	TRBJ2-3	CASSLEGFRGTRTDTQYF
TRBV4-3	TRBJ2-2	CANSQDHGELFF
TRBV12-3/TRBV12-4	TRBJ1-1	CASSPDTHPKTFF
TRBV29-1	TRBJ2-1	CSVGGRGGYTSEQFF
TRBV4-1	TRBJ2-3	CASNHPTGTGGDTQYF
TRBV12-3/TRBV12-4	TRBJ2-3	CASSPSTGLGSRTDTQYF
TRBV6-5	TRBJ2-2	CASVRRPNTGELFF
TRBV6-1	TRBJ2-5	CASSDGSSGGWKQYF
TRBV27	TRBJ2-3	CASSLGDFTDTQYF
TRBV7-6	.	CASSSDTGFSYEQYF
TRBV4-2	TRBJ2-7	CASTSGTSGGGSYEQYF
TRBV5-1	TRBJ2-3	CTSRELAKGTDTQYF
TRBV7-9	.	CACSLVLGEGSYNEQYF
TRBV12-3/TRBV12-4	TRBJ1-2	CASRVWGFGGYTF